This T cell receptor beta chain was retrieved from a study of T cells in Graves' hyperthyroidism and ophthalmopathy. Points from the study as a whole: The model identified upcoming ophthalmopathy a median approximately six months ahead of onset.

Amplification yielded TCR beta CDR3 regions, with RNA transcripts as the source. TCR CDR3 underwent first-round RT-PCR with the HTBI primer set. TCRdb analysed the multiplex PCR reads with MiXCR anew, one entry per CDR3 protein. The sample contains about 540,000 distinct CDR3 sequences, approximately 44% of which appear only once. Details on this clonotype: Its antigen is currently unknown.

Trimming left V 6 bases short and J 9 bases short, with 15 bases between. The CDR3 is made up of 11 amino acids. Germline loops: CDR1 SQVTM, CDR2 ANQGSEA. The genes are TRBV29-1 and TRBJ2-7, with unresolved D. Sequences were obtained from peripheral blood or thyroid tissue (not recorded which). This clonotype originated in a woman between 18 and 29 years old with Graves' hyperthyroidism. CDR3 amino acids: CSVAPFGVQYF. CDR3 nucleotide sequence: TGCAGCGTGGCCCCCTTTGGGGTGCAGTACTTC.